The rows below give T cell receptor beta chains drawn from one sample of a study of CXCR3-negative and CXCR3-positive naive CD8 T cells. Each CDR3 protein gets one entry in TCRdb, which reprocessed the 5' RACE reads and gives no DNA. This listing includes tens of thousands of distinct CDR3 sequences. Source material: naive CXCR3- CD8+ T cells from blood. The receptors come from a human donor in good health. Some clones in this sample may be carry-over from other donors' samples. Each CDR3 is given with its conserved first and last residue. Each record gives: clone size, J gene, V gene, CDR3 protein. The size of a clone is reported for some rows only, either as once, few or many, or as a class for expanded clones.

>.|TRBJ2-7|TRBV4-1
CASSQADSYEQYF
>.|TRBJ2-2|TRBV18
CASSKTGELFF
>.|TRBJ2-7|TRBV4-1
CASSQKSGPSYEQYF
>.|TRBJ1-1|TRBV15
CATSPRGKLDTEAFF
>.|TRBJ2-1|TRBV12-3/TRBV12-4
CAGGSSYNEQFF
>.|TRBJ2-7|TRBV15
CATSRDRTGLLEQYF
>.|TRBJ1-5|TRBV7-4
CASSPCAGTVQVSNQPQHF
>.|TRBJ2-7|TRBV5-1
CASSLSRRAEDEQYF
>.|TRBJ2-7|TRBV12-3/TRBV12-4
CASSIQGPGQSEQYF
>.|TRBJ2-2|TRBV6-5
CASSYLFRGDIKNTGELFF
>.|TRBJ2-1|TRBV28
CASSSGSLYNEQFF
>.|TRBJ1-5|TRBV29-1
CSVVGQGYNQPQHF
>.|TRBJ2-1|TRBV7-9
CASSSGGLPAPYYNEQFF
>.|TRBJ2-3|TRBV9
CASSVGLAGTDTQYF
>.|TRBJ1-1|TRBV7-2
CASSLEVGYTEAFF
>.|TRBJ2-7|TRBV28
CASSWAGSSYEQYF
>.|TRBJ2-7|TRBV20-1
CSARPPSVYEQYF
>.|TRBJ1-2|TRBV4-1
CASSQSQGAVYGYTF
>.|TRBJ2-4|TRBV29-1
CSVEVLVKNIQYF
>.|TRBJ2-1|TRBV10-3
CAISGLAGQSYNEQFF
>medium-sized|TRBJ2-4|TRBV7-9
CASSSGSLSGKNIQYF
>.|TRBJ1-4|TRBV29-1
CSVLTEGGKLFF
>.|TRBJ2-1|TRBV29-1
CSVEDAMDEQFF
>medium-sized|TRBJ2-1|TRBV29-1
CSVRGDPSGIHNEQFF
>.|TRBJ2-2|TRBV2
CASSAGGGRAGELFF
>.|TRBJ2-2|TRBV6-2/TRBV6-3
CASSYSNTGELFF
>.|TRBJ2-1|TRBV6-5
CASSEGWTRADPDDEQFF
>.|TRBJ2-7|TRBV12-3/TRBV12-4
CASSPLTGRRRPYEQYF
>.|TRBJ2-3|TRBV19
CASRTTTGPTDTQYF
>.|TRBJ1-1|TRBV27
CASRPTGNQEAFF
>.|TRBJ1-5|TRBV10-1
CASSGDSNQPQHF
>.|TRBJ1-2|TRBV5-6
CASSAGTGSYGYTF
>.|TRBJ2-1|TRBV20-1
CSARDSALSSYNEQFF
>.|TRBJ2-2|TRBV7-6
CASSHRGGNTGELFF
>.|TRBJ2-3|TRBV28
CASSFSTGGDFTDTQYF
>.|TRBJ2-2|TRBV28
CASSFSVDRDGELFF
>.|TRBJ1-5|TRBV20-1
CSVTPSDSSNQPQHF
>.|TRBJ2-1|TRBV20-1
CSAREEADRSYNEQFF
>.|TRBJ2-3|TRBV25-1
CASSVGARIDTQYF
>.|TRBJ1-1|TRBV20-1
CSASSTGGGNTEAFF
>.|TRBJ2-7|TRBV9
CASSVDGGSPYYEQYF